A selection of T cell receptor beta chains follows, all from one sample in a study of identical twins' blood T cells. MiXCR, run by TCRdb on the 5' RACE reads, gives a single entry per CDR3 protein. The table records around 380,000 distinct CDR3 sequences, about 28% of them present only once. The specimen was PBMCs. The receptor source for this set is a woman aged 18 to 55 in good health. The CDR3 runs from the conserved cysteine through the conserved F or W. The order of the fields is V gene, D gene, clone size, J gene, CDR3 protein, CDR3 DNA. A D gene is named only where the DNA matches it firmly. A row's size may be missing; if present it is once, few, many or a size class.

V gene: TRBV12-3/TRBV12-4
D gene: .
clone size: .
J gene: TRBJ1-1
CDR3 protein: CASSFGGGRNRGF
CDR3 DNA: TGTGCCAGCAGCTTCGGGGGGGGCCGAAACCGCGGGTTT

V gene: TRBV20-1
D gene: .
clone size: few
J gene: TRBJ2-7
CDR3 protein: CSASGASSYEQYF
CDR3 DNA: TGCAGTGCTAGCGGGGCGAGCTCCTACGAGCAGTACTTC

V gene: TRBV5-1
D gene: TRBD1
clone size: few
J gene: TRBJ1-1
CDR3 protein: CASSPAGGRLNTEAFF
CDR3 DNA: TGCGCCAGCAGCCCCGCAGGGGGAAGGTTGAACACTGAAGCTTTCTTT

V gene: TRBV6-6
D gene: .
clone size: few
J gene: TRBJ1-5
CDR3 protein: CASSQRWQGNQPQHF
CDR3 DNA: TGTGCCAGCAGTCAACGCTGGCAGGGCAATCAGCCCCAGCATTTT

V gene: TRBV20-1
D gene: TRBD1
clone size: .
J gene: TRBJ1-2
CDR3 protein: CSAHTQGDRAIISAGGYTF
CDR3 DNA: TGCAGTGCTCATACTCAAGGGGACAGGGCTATCATTTCGGCTGGCGGCTACACCTTC

V gene: TRBV20-1
D gene: .
clone size: .
J gene: TRBJ2-7
CDR3 protein: CSASQQDYEQYF
CDR3 DNA: TGCAGTGCTTCTCAGCAGGACTACGAGCAGTACTTC

V gene: TRBV3-1
D gene: TRBD1
clone size: .
J gene: TRBJ1-1
CDR3 protein: CASSKEDQGGARTEAFF
CDR3 DNA: TGTGCCAGCAGCAAAGAGGATCAAGGGGGCGCGAGAACTGAAGCTTTCTTT

V gene: TRBV5-1
D gene: TRBD2
clone size: few
J gene: TRBJ2-3
CDR3 protein: CASSLGLAGDRSTDTQYF
CDR3 DNA: TGCGCCAGCAGCTTGGGGCTAGCGGGGGACCGTAGCACAGATACGCAGTATTTT

V gene: TRBV9
D gene: TRBD2
clone size: .
J gene: TRBJ2-1
CDR3 protein: CASSVGTSGRCNEQFF
CDR3 DNA: TGTGCCAGCAGCGTGGGTACTAGCGGGAGATGCAATGAGCAGTTCTTC

V gene: TRBV20-1
D gene: .
clone size: .
J gene: TRBJ2-2
CDR3 protein: CSARDWEAGELFF
CDR3 DNA: TGCAGTGCTAGAGATTGGGAGGCCGGCGAGCTGTTTTTT

V gene: TRBV6-4
D gene: .
clone size: many
J gene: TRBJ2-1
CDR3 protein: CASSDSGLGSSYNEQFF
CDR3 DNA: TGTGCCAGCAGTGACTCGGGCCTTGGGAGCTCCTACAATGAGCAGTTCTTC

V gene: TRBV27
D gene: .
clone size: .
J gene: TRBJ1-1
CDR3 protein: CASSLRGFDTVAFF
CDR3 DNA: TGTGCCAGCAGTTTAAGGGGGTTCGACACTGTAGCTTTCTTT

V gene: TRBV29-1
D gene: .
clone size: .
J gene: TRBJ1-1
CDR3 protein: CSATPMNTEAFF
CDR3 DNA: TGCAGCGCTACACCGATGAACACTGAAGCTTTCTTT

V gene: TRBV20-1
D gene: .
clone size: few
J gene: TRBJ1-6
CDR3 protein: CSARRQANNSPLHF
CDR3 DNA: TGCAGTGCTAGAAGACAAGCAAATAATTCACCCCTCCACTTT

V gene: TRBV29-1
D gene: .
clone size: few
J gene: TRBJ1-2
CDR3 protein: CSVGSADGYTF
CDR3 DNA: TGCAGCGTTGGGAGTGCTGATGGCTACACCTTC

V gene: TRBV10-1
D gene: .
clone size: few
J gene: TRBJ1-5
CDR3 protein: CASSNGLNQPQHF
CDR3 DNA: TGCGCCAGCAGTAACGGGCTCAATCAGCCCCAGCATTTT

V gene: TRBV9
D gene: .
clone size: .
J gene: TRBJ2-1
CDR3 protein: CASSAGDRAYNEQFF
CDR3 DNA: TGTGCCAGCAGTGCTGGGGACCGGGCTTACAATGAGCAGTTCTTC

V gene: TRBV7-2
D gene: .
clone size: few
J gene: TRBJ1-3
CDR3 protein: CASSFLYGNTIYF
CDR3 DNA: TGTGCCAGCAGCTTTTTATACGGAAACACCATATATTTT

V gene: TRBV5-1
D gene: .
clone size: .
J gene: TRBJ1-3
CDR3 protein: CASSFGQTGNTIYF
CDR3 DNA: TGCGCCAGCAGCTTCGGACAGACTGGAAACACCATATATTTT

V gene: TRBV11-3
D gene: TRBD1
clone size: .
J gene: TRBJ1-1
CDR3 protein: CASAQGGNTEAFF
CDR3 DNA: TGTGCCAGCGCCCAGGGGGGTAACACTGAAGCTTTCTTT

V gene: TRBV6-6
D gene: .
clone size: .
J gene: TRBJ1-5
CDR3 protein: CASSSSEKKPQHF
CDR3 DNA: TGTGCCAGCAGTTCCTCCGAGAAGAAGCCCCAGCATTTT

V gene: TRBV20-1
D gene: .
clone size: .
J gene: TRBJ2-7
CDR3 protein: CSASWTPEDEQYF
CDR3 DNA: TGCAGTGCTTCCTGGACTCCCGAAGACGAGCAGTACTTC

V gene: TRBV10-3
D gene: .
clone size: .
J gene: TRBJ1-2
CDR3 protein: CATDSPYGYTF
CDR3 DNA: TGTGCCACGGACAGTCCCTATGGCTACACCTTC

V gene: TRBV5-1
D gene: TRBD2
clone size: .
J gene: TRBJ2-1
CDR3 protein: CASSLGREGYNEQFF
CDR3 DNA: TGCGCCAGCAGCTTGGGTCGGGAGGGTTACAATGAGCAGTTCTTC

V gene: TRBV5-4
D gene: .
clone size: few
J gene: TRBJ1-1
CDR3 protein: CASSPRLSPRGNTEAFF
CDR3 DNA: TGTGCCAGCAGCCCCCGGCTCTCCCCGAGGGGGAACACTGAAGCTTTCTTT

V gene: TRBV7-2
D gene: TRBD1
clone size: .
J gene: TRBJ2-1
CDR3 protein: CASSPRQGKWNEQFF
CDR3 DNA: TGTGCCAGCAGCCCCCGACAGGGAAAGTGGAATGAGCAGTTCTTC